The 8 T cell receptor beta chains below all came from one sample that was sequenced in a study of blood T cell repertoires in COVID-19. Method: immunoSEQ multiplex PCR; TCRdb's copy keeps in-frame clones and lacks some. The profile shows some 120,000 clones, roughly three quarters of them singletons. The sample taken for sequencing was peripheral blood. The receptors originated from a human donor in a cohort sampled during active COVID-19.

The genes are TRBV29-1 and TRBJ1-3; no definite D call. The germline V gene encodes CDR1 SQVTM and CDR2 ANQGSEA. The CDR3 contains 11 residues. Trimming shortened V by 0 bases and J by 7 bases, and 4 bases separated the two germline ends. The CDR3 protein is CSVEDGNTIYF. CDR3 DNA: TGCAGCGTTGAAGACGGGAACACCATATATTTT. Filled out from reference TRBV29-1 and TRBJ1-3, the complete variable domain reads SAVISQKPSRDICQRGTSLTIQCQVDSQVTMMFWYRQQPGQSLTLIATANQGSEATYESGFVIDKFPISRPNLTFSTLTVSNMSPEDSSIYLCSVEDGNTIYFGEGSWLTVV.

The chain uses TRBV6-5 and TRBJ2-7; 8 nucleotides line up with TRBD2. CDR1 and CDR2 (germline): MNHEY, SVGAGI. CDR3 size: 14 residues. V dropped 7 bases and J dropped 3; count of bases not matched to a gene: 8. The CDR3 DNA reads TGTGCCAGCATGCAAGTAGCGGGGAGCTACGAGCAGTACTTC. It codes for CASMQVAGSYEQYF.

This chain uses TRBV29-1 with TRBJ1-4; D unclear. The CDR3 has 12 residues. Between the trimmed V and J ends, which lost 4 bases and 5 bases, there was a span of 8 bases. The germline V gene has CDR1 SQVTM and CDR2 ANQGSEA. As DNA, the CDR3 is TGCAGCGTTGGAGACCCAAATGAAAAACTGTTTTTT. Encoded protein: CSVGDPNEKLFF.

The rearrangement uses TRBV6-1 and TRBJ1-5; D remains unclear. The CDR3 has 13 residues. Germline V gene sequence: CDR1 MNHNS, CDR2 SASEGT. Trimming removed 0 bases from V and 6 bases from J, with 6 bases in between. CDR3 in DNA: TGTGCCAGCAGTGAAGCTGAGAGTCAGCCCCAGCATTTT. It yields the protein CASSEAESQPQHF.

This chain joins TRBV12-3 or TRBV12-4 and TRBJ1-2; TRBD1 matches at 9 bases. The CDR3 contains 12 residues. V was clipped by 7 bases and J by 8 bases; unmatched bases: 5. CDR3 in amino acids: CASTRDRAGYTF. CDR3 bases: TGTGCCAGCACCAGGGACAGGGCCGGCTACACCTTC.

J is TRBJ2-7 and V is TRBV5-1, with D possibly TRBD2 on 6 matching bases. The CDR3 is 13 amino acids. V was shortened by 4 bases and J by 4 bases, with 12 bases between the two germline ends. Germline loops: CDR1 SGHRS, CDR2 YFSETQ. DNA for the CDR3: TGCGCCAGCAGCCTGTACGGGGGTTACGAGCAGTACTTC. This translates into CASSLYGGYEQYF.

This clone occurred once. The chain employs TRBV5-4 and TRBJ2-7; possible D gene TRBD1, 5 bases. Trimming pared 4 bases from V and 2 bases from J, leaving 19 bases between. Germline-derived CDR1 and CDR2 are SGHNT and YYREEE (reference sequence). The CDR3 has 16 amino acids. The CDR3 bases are TGTGCCAGCAGCCTGGGCCCGGACACCAGGACCTACGAGCAGTACTTC. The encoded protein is CASSLGPDTRTYEQYF.

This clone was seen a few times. CDR3 coding DNA: TGTGCCAGCAGCCCGGTGGCGGAGGATGAGCAGTTCTTC. Its protein product is CASSPVAEDEQFF. V usage is TRBV5-4 and J usage is TRBJ2-1; possibly TRBD2 for D (5 bases). Germline V CDR1 and CDR2: SGHNT, YYREEE (reference sequence). The CDR3 extends over 13 amino acids. Trimming left V 4 bases short and J 8 bases short, with 13 bases between.